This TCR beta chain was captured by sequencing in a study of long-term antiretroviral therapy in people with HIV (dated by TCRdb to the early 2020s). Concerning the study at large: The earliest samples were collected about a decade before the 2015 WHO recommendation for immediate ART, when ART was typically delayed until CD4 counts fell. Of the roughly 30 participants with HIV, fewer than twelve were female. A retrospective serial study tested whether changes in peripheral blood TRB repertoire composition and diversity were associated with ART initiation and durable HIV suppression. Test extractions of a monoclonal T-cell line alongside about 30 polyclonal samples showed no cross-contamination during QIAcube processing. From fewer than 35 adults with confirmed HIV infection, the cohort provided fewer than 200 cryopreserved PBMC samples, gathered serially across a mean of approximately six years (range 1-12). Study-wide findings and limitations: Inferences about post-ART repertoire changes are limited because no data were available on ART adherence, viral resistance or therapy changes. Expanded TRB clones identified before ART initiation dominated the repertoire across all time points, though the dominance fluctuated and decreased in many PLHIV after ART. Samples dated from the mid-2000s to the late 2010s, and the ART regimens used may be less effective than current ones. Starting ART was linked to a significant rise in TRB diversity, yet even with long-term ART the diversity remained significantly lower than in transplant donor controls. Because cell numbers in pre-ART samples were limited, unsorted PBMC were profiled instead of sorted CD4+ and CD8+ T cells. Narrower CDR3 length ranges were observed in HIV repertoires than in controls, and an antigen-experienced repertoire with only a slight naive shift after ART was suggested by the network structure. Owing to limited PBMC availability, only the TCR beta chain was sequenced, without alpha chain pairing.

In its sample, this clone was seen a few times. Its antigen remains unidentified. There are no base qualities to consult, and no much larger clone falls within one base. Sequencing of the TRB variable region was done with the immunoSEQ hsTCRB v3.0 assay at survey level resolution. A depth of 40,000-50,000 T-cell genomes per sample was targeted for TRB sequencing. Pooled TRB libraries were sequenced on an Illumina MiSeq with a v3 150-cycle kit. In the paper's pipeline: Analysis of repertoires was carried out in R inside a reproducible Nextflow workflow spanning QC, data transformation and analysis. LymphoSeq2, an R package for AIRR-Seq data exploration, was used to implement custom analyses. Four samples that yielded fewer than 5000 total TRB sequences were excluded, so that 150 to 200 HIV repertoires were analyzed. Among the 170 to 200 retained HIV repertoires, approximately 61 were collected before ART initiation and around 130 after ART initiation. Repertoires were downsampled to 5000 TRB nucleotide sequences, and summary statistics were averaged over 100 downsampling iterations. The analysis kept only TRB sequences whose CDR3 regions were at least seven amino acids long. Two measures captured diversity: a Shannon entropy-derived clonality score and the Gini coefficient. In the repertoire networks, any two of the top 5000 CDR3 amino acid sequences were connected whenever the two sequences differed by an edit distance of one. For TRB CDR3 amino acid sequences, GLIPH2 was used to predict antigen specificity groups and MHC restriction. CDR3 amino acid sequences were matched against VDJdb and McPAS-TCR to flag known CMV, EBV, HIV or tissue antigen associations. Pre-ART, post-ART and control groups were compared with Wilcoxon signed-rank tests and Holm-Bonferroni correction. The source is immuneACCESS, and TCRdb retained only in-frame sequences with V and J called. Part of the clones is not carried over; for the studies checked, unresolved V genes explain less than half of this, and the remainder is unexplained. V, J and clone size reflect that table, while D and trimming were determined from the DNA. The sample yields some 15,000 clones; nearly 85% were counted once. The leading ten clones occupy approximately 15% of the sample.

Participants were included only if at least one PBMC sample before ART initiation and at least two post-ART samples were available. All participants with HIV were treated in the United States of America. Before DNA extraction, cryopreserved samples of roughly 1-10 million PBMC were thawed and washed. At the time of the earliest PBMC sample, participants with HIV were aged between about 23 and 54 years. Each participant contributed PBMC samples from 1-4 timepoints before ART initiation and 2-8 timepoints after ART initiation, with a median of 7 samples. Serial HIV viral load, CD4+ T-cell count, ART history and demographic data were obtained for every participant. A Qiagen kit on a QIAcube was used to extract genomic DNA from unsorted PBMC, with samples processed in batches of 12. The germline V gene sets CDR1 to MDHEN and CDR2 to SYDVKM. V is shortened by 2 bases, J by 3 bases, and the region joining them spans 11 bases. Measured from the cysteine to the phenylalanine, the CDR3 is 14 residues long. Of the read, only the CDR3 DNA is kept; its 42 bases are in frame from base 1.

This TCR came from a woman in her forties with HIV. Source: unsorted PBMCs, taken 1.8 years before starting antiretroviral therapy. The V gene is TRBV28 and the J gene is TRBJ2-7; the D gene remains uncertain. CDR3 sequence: CASSLRPPIYEQYF. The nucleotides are TGTGCCAGCAGTTTAAGACCACCGATCTACGAGCAGTACTTC.